This is a list of T cell receptor beta chains from one sample in a study of blood T cells in healthy people across ages. Using its own MiXCR run on the 5' RACE reads, TCRdb lists one record per CDR3 protein. Among fewer than 900,000 distinct CDR3 sequences listed, 43% were seen once. The sample was blood. Source of these receptors: a woman in her fifties or sixties in good health. CDR3s include the opening cysteine and the closing phenylalanine or tryptophan. The order of the fields is CDR3 protein, CDR3 DNA, V gene, CDR3 length, clone size, J gene, D gene. D genes are given only for firm matches. The size field is filled for only some rows; it gives once, few, many or a size class.

CDR3 protein: CASSYGDGTTGGNEKLFF
CDR3 DNA: TGTGCCAGCAGTTACGGGGATGGAACGACAGGGGGGAATGAAAAACTGTTTTTT
V gene: TRBV6-5
CDR3 length: 18
clone size: few
J gene: TRBJ1-4
D gene: TRBD1

CDR3 protein: CSASRGRANYGYTF
CDR3 DNA: TGCAGTGCTTCCCGGGGCCGAGCTAACTATGGCTACACCTTC
V gene: TRBV20-1
CDR3 length: 14
clone size: .
J gene: TRBJ1-2
D gene: .

CDR3 protein: CATTDTDTQYF
CDR3 DNA: TGTGCCACCACCGACACAGATACGCAGTATTTT
V gene: TRBV6-6
CDR3 length: 11
clone size: .
J gene: TRBJ2-3
D gene: .

CDR3 protein: CASSFRDPRRTNEKLFF
CDR3 DNA: TGCGCCAGCAGTTTTAGAGACCCTAGGAGGACTAATGAAAAACTGTTTTTT
V gene: TRBV5-1
CDR3 length: 17
clone size: .
J gene: TRBJ1-4
D gene: .

CDR3 protein: CSARPPGGAETQYF
CDR3 DNA: TGCAGTGCTAGGCCACCAGGGGGCGCGGAGACCCAGTACTTC
V gene: TRBV20-1
CDR3 length: 14
clone size: .
J gene: TRBJ2-5
D gene: TRBD1

CDR3 protein: CSARGIFSSSYEQYF
CDR3 DNA: TGCAGTGCTAGAGGGATCTTTTCTAGCTCCTACGAGCAGTACTTC
V gene: TRBV20-1
CDR3 length: 15
clone size: .
J gene: TRBJ2-7
D gene: .

CDR3 protein: CSAGGRTGDYEQYF
CDR3 DNA: TGCAGTGCAGGAGGCAGGACAGGGGACTACGAGCAGTACTTC
V gene: TRBV20-1
CDR3 length: 14
clone size: .
J gene: TRBJ2-7
D gene: TRBD1

CDR3 protein: CASSSGVWGYGYTF
CDR3 DNA: TGTGCCAGCAGTTCAGGGGTCTGGGGCTATGGCTACACCTTC
V gene: TRBV25-1
CDR3 length: 14
clone size: .
J gene: TRBJ1-2
D gene: .

CDR3 protein: CASSLPGGGSDTQYF
CDR3 DNA: TGTGCCAGCAGCTTGCCAGGAGGGGGATCAGATACGCAGTATTTT
V gene: TRBV5-6
CDR3 length: 15
clone size: .
J gene: TRBJ2-3
D gene: .

CDR3 protein: CASSPGQGRTGELFF
CDR3 DNA: TGTGCCAGCAGCCCAGGGCAGGGGAGGACCGGGGAGCTGTTTTTT
V gene: TRBV11-3
CDR3 length: 15
clone size: .
J gene: TRBJ2-2
D gene: .

CDR3 protein: CATSRDTGQGGYEQYF
CDR3 DNA: TGTGCCACCAGCAGAGATACGGGACAGGGTGGGTACGAGCAGTACTTC
V gene: TRBV15
CDR3 length: 16
clone size: .
J gene: TRBJ2-7
D gene: TRBD1

CDR3 protein: CASSPSPDSLRADEQFF
CDR3 DNA: TGTGCTAGCAGCCCCTCCCCTGATAGCCTTAGGGCGGATGAGCAGTTCTTC
V gene: TRBV7-7
CDR3 length: 17
clone size: .
J gene: TRBJ2-1
D gene: .

CDR3 protein: CASSLQRDNYEQYF
CDR3 DNA: TGTGCCAGCAGCTTACAACGGGACAACTACGAGCAGTACTTC
V gene: TRBV11-2
CDR3 length: 14
clone size: few
J gene: TRBJ2-7
D gene: .

CDR3 protein: CASSSQGLGETQYF
CDR3 DNA: TGTGCCAGCAGCTCCCAGGGGTTGGGAGAGACCCAGTACTTC
V gene: TRBV7-9
CDR3 length: 14
clone size: few
J gene: TRBJ2-5
D gene: .

CDR3 protein: CASGTGTGYGYTF
CDR3 DNA: TGCGCCAGCGGCACGGGGACGGGGTATGGCTACACCTTC
V gene: TRBV5-1
CDR3 length: 13
clone size: .
J gene: TRBJ1-2
D gene: .

CDR3 protein: CASSFAVGTGLYEQYF
CDR3 DNA: TGTGCCAGCAGCTTTGCCGTCGGGACAGGGCTGTACGAGCAGTACTTC
V gene: TRBV11-2
CDR3 length: 16
clone size: .
J gene: TRBJ2-7
D gene: TRBD1

CDR3 protein: CAWSVPLTGANVLTF
CDR3 DNA: TGTGCCTGGAGTGTACCCCTAACTGGGGCCAACGTCCTGACTTTC
V gene: TRBV30
CDR3 length: 15
clone size: .
J gene: TRBJ2-6
D gene: .

CDR3 protein: CAISPGQGVSTEAFF
CDR3 DNA: TGTGCCATCAGTCCTGGACAGGGCGTTTCCACTGAAGCTTTCTTT
V gene: TRBV10-3
CDR3 length: 15
clone size: few
J gene: TRBJ1-1
D gene: TRBD1

CDR3 protein: CASSRAPGQGGDTQYF
CDR3 DNA: TGTGCCAGCTCACGCGCCCCGGGACAGGGGGGAGATACGCAGTATTTT
V gene: TRBV18
CDR3 length: 16
clone size: .
J gene: TRBJ2-3
D gene: TRBD1

CDR3 protein: CASSLTANNEQYF
CDR3 DNA: TGTGCCAGCAGCTTAACAGCGAACAATGAGCAGTACTTC
V gene: TRBV7-9
CDR3 length: 13
clone size: .
J gene: TRBJ2-7
D gene: .

CDR3 protein: CASSLEGQGAWDEQFF
CDR3 DNA: TGTGCCAGCAGCTTAGAAGGACAGGGGGCGTGGGATGAGCAGTTCTTC
V gene: TRBV7-2
CDR3 length: 16
clone size: few
J gene: TRBJ2-1
D gene: TRBD1

CDR3 protein: CSAIQGGGYNEQFF
CDR3 DNA: TGCAGTGCTATTCAGGGGGGGGGCTACAATGAGCAGTTCTTC
V gene: TRBV20-1
CDR3 length: 14
clone size: few
J gene: TRBJ2-1
D gene: .

CDR3 protein: CASSPPSGDYNEQFF
CDR3 DNA: TGTGCCAGCTCACCTCCTAGCGGGGACTACAATGAGCAGTTCTTC
V gene: TRBV18
CDR3 length: 15
clone size: .
J gene: TRBJ2-1
D gene: TRBD2

CDR3 protein: CSVGSSPEKLFF
CDR3 DNA: TGCAGCGTTGGTTCTTCACCGGAAAAACTGTTTTTT
V gene: TRBV29-1
CDR3 length: 12
clone size: .
J gene: TRBJ1-4
D gene: .

CDR3 protein: CASSDRPGTGVNSPLHF
CDR3 DNA: TGTGCCAGCAGCGACCGTCCCGGGACAGGGGTTAATTCACCCCTCCACTTT
V gene: TRBV9
CDR3 length: 17
clone size: .
J gene: TRBJ1-6
D gene: TRBD1

CDR3 protein: CASSLIGRGTNVLTF
CDR3 DNA: TGTGCCAGCAGCTTAATTGGCAGGGGGACCAACGTCCTGACTTTC
V gene: TRBV7-3
CDR3 length: 15
clone size: .
J gene: TRBJ2-6
D gene: TRBD1

CDR3 protein: CASSLGQVVNEQYF
CDR3 DNA: TGTGCCAGCAGTTTGGGCCAGGTGGTCAACGAGCAGTACTTC
V gene: TRBV12-3/TRBV12-4
CDR3 length: 14
clone size: few
J gene: TRBJ2-7
D gene: .

CDR3 protein: CASSLAGARGYADKYNEQFF
CDR3 DNA: TGTGCCAGCAGCTTAGCTGGGGCACGGGGTTATGCGGATAAATACAATGAGCAGTTCTTC
V gene: TRBV7-9
CDR3 length: 20
clone size: .
J gene: TRBJ2-1
D gene: .

CDR3 protein: CASRGSSTDTQYF
CDR3 DNA: TGCGCCAGCAGGGGGAGTAGCACAGATACGCAGTATTTT
V gene: TRBV5-1
CDR3 length: 13
clone size: .
J gene: TRBJ2-3
D gene: .

CDR3 protein: CSARIWASGGVRTDTQYF
CDR3 DNA: TGCAGTGCGCGCATTTGGGCTAGCGGGGGAGTTCGCACAGATACGCAGTATTTT
V gene: TRBV20-1
CDR3 length: 18
clone size: few
J gene: TRBJ2-3
D gene: TRBD2

CDR3 protein: CASSLFLTEYNEQFF
CDR3 DNA: TGTGCCAGCAGCCTTTTTTTGACAGAATACAATGAGCAGTTCTTC
V gene: TRBV3-1
CDR3 length: 15
clone size: .
J gene: TRBJ2-1
D gene: .

CDR3 protein: CVSSYSLGNSETQYF
CDR3 DNA: TGTGTCAGCAGCTACTCGTTAGGGAACAGTGAGACCCAGTACTTC
V gene: TRBV27
CDR3 length: 15
clone size: .
J gene: TRBJ2-5
D gene: .

CDR3 protein: CASSRERLAGNEQFF
CDR3 DNA: TGTGCCAGCAGCCGAGAGCGACTAGCGGGCAATGAGCAGTTCTTC
V gene: TRBV14
CDR3 length: 15
clone size: few
J gene: TRBJ2-1
D gene: TRBD2

CDR3 protein: CASSQADRSEDTQYF
CDR3 DNA: TGCGCCAGCAGCCAAGCCGACAGGTCTGAGGATACGCAGTATTTT
V gene: TRBV4-1
CDR3 length: 15
clone size: .
J gene: TRBJ2-3
D gene: .

CDR3 protein: CASYGGFWSYGYTF
CDR3 DNA: TGTGCCAGCTATGGCGGCTTTTGGAGCTATGGCTACACCTTC
V gene: TRBV3-1
CDR3 length: 14
clone size: .
J gene: TRBJ1-2
D gene: .

CDR3 protein: CASSLAGVNTDTQYF
CDR3 DNA: TGTGCCAGCAGTTTGGCGGGGGTCAACACAGATACGCAGTATTTT
V gene: TRBV6-2/TRBV6-3
CDR3 length: 15
clone size: many
J gene: TRBJ2-3
D gene: TRBD2

CDR3 protein: CASQKQGGQETQYF
CDR3 DNA: TGTGCCAGCCAGAAACAAGGGGGCCAAGAGACCCAGTACTTC
V gene: TRBV6-5
CDR3 length: 14
clone size: .
J gene: TRBJ2-5
D gene: .

CDR3 protein: CASSPHQNTEAFF
CDR3 DNA: TGTGCCAGCAGTCCCCATCAGAACACTGAAGCTTTCTTT
V gene: TRBV28
CDR3 length: 13
clone size: .
J gene: TRBJ1-1
D gene: .

CDR3 protein: CASSQQDRNTEAFF
CDR3 DNA: TGTGCCAGCAGCCAGCAGGACAGGAACACTGAAGCTTTCTTT
V gene: TRBV3-1
CDR3 length: 14
clone size: few
J gene: TRBJ1-1
D gene: .

CDR3 protein: CASGLGGTEQNEQFF
CDR3 DNA: TGTGCTAGTGGTTTGGGGGGGACCGAACAGAATGAGCAGTTCTTC
V gene: TRBV12-5
CDR3 length: 15
clone size: .
J gene: TRBJ2-1
D gene: .

CDR3 protein: CAWSPRGGPQSPLHF
CDR3 DNA: TGTGCCTGGAGTCCACGAGGCGGACCGCAATCACCCCTCCACTTT
V gene: TRBV30
CDR3 length: 15
clone size: .
J gene: TRBJ1-6
D gene: .

CDR3 protein: CASSDEADGGDTQYF
CDR3 DNA: TGTGCCAGCAGTGACGAGGCGGATGGTGGCGATACGCAGTATTTT
V gene: TRBV6-4
CDR3 length: 15
clone size: .
J gene: TRBJ2-3
D gene: .

CDR3 protein: CASSTGTSGMHEQFF
CDR3 DNA: TGTGCCAGCAGCACCGGGACTAGCGGGATGCATGAGCAGTTCTTC
V gene: TRBV2
CDR3 length: 15
clone size: few
J gene: TRBJ2-1
D gene: TRBD2

CDR3 protein: CASSFARDQTYEQYF
CDR3 DNA: TGTGCCAGCAGCTTCGCTCGGGACCAAACCTACGAGCAGTACTTC
V gene: TRBV7-2
CDR3 length: 15
clone size: .
J gene: TRBJ2-7
D gene: .

CDR3 protein: CASNPAGLRYNEQFF
CDR3 DNA: TGTGCCAGCAATCCAGCGGGGTTAAGGTACAATGAGCAGTTCTTC
V gene: TRBV6-2/TRBV6-3
CDR3 length: 15
clone size: .
J gene: TRBJ2-1
D gene: TRBD2

CDR3 protein: CASSLRLYEQYF
CDR3 DNA: TGTGCCAGCAGCTTACGGTTGTACGAGCAGTACTTC
V gene: TRBV7-8
CDR3 length: 12
clone size: many
J gene: TRBJ2-7
D gene: .

CDR3 protein: CASSLGPGITEAFF
CDR3 DNA: TGTGCCAGCAGCCTGGGGCCGGGGATCACTGAAGCTTTCTTT
V gene: TRBV3-1
CDR3 length: 14
clone size: .
J gene: TRBJ1-1
D gene: .

CDR3 protein: CAIGRDRDQETQYF
CDR3 DNA: TGTGCCATCGGAAGGGACAGGGACCAAGAGACCCAGTACTTC
V gene: TRBV10-3
CDR3 length: 14
clone size: .
J gene: TRBJ2-5
D gene: TRBD1

CDR3 protein: CASSSQEISYEQYF
CDR3 DNA: TGTGCCAGCAGTTCTCAGGAAATCTCCTACGAGCAGTACTTC
V gene: TRBV7-2
CDR3 length: 14
clone size: few
J gene: TRBJ2-7
D gene: .

CDR3 protein: CANSRNTWGLAGRDTQYF
CDR3 DNA: TGCGCCAACAGCCGGAATACTTGGGGACTAGCGGGGAGAGATACACAGTATTTT
V gene: TRBV5-1
CDR3 length: 18
clone size: .
J gene: TRBJ2-3
D gene: TRBD2

CDR3 protein: CASSRLAGGHNEQFF
CDR3 DNA: TGTGCCAGCAGCCGACTAGCGGGGGGTCACAATGAGCAGTTCTTC
V gene: TRBV3-1
CDR3 length: 15
clone size: .
J gene: TRBJ2-1
D gene: TRBD2

CDR3 protein: CSARTSGRPHEQFF
CDR3 DNA: TGCAGTGCTAGGACTAGCGGGAGACCCCATGAGCAGTTCTTC
V gene: TRBV20-1
CDR3 length: 14
clone size: few
J gene: TRBJ2-1
D gene: TRBD2

CDR3 protein: CASSLAFGGEQFF
CDR3 DNA: TGCGCCAGCAGCTTGGCCTTCGGGGGTGAGCAGTTCTTC
V gene: TRBV5-1
CDR3 length: 13
clone size: .
J gene: TRBJ2-1
D gene: .

CDR3 protein: CATSRDRSTSGRDTQYF
CDR3 DNA: TGTGCCACCAGCAGAGATAGGTCTACTAGCGGGAGGGATACGCAGTATTTT
V gene: TRBV15
CDR3 length: 17
clone size: .
J gene: TRBJ2-3
D gene: TRBD2

CDR3 protein: CASSPSPPLTDTQYF
CDR3 DNA: TGTGCCAGCAGCCCCTCTCCTCCACTCACAGATACGCAGTATTTT
V gene: TRBV4-2
CDR3 length: 15
clone size: .
J gene: TRBJ2-3
D gene: .

CDR3 protein: CATSKQGNNEKLFF
CDR3 DNA: TGTGCCACCAGCAAACAGGGAAATAATGAAAAACTGTTTTTT
V gene: TRBV15
CDR3 length: 14
clone size: few
J gene: TRBJ1-4
D gene: .

CDR3 protein: CSVDWRADYNYGYTF
CDR3 DNA: TGCAGCGTTGACTGGAGGGCCGACTATAACTATGGCTACACCTTC
V gene: TRBV29-1
CDR3 length: 15
clone size: .
J gene: TRBJ1-2
D gene: .

CDR3 protein: CASSQDWGSLNEQYF
CDR3 DNA: TGCGCCAGCAGCCAAGACTGGGGGTCGCTCAATGAGCAGTACTTC
V gene: TRBV4-3
CDR3 length: 15
clone size: .
J gene: TRBJ2-7
D gene: .

CDR3 protein: CASSTQLAGGSYNEQYF
CDR3 DNA: TGTGCCAGCAGTACCCAGCTAGCGGGGGGATCCTACAATGAGCAGTACTTC
V gene: TRBV12-3/TRBV12-4
CDR3 length: 17
clone size: few
J gene: TRBJ2-7
D gene: TRBD2